The 32 T cell receptor beta chains in this list originate from one sample, sequenced in a study of blood T cell repertoires in COVID-19. Some clones are missing from TCRdb's copy, which holds only in-frame ones; the method was immunoSEQ multiplex PCR. The sample holds around 64,000 clones, 82% seen once. Sequencing was carried out using peripheral blood. The source of these receptors is a human donor in a cohort sampled during active COVID-19.

The chain links TRBV15 to TRBJ2-3; the D gene is possibly TRBD2 (6 bases). Germline loops: CDR1 LNHNV, CDR2 YYDKDF (reference sequence). Trimming removed 1 base at V and 4 bases at J, with 12 bases between. The CDR3 covers 15 residues. CDR3 DNA: TGTGCCACCAGCAGAGTGGGGGGAGTCGCAGATACGCAGTATTTT. Translation: CATSRVGGVADTQYF.

This clone was picked up a small number of times. The chain joins TRBV27 to TRBJ1-2; TRBD1 matches at 7 bases. Per germline, CDR1 MNHEY and CDR2 SMNVEV (reference sequence). V shed 4 bases, J shed 4 bases, and the junction held 3 bases outside the gene matches. The CDR3 consists of 13 residues. This chain's CDR3 is CASSYRTGYGYTF. DNA for the CDR3: TGTGCCAGCAGTTACCGGACAGGCTATGGCTACACCTTC.

In DNA, the CDR3 is TGCGCCAGCAGCCAAGATTGGCGGAGTGGATCACCCCTCCACTTT. Residues: CASSQDWRSGSPLHF. The chain links TRBV4-1 to TRBJ1-6; no definite D call. CDR3 length: 15 residues. Trimming stripped 0 bases from V and 10 bases from J, with 13 bases between. Germline CDR1 MGHRA, CDR2 YSYEKL.

The V call is TRBV5-1, the J call TRBJ1-2, with D perhaps matching TRBD1 (5 bases). V gave up 0 bases and J gave up 4 bases, with 7 bases separating them. The CDR3 loop spans 13 amino acids. Germline V gene data show CDR1 as SGHRS and CDR2 as YFSETQ. CDR3 in amino acids: CASSLVGGYGYTF. CDR3 bases: TGCGCCAGCAGCTTGGTCGGGGGCTATGGCTACACCTTC.

This clone has just one count. This rearrangement joins TRBV5-4 to TRBJ2-1, with TRBD2 identical over 8 bases. The junction had 6 bases not matched to a gene; V was cut back by 4 bases and J by 0 bases. Germline assignment: CDR1 SGHNT and CDR2 YYREEE (reference sequence). The CDR3 is 16 amino acids. CDR3 amino acids: CASSPGGSSSYNEQFF. Written as DNA, the CDR3 is TGTGCCAGCAGCCCGGGGGGGAGTAGCTCCTACAATGAGCAGTTCTTC. Variable domain in full (rest from reference TRBV5-4 and TRBJ2-1): ETGVTQSPTHLIKTRGQQVTLRCSSQSGHNTVSWYQQALGQGPQFIFQYYREEENGRGNFPPRFSGLQFPNYSSELNVNALELDDSALYLCASSPGGSSSYNEQFFGPGTRLTVL.

V and J are TRBV14 and TRBJ2-1; D might be TRBD1 (6 bases). The V end lost 4 bases, the J end lost 4 bases, and 14 bases lay between the germline ends. In germline, CDR1 is SGHDN, CDR2 FVKESK. The CDR3 is 15 residues long. This CDR3 reads CASSPQQGAYNEQFF. The DNA for the CDR3 is TGTGCCAGCAGCCCGCAACAGGGAGCTTACAATGAGCAGTTCTTC.

This clone was seen once. This rearrangement joins TRBV11-1 to TRBJ2-1, with TRBD2 identical over 8 bases. The germline V gene encodes CDR1 SGHAT and CDR2 FQDESV (reference sequence). The CDR3 is 16 residues long. Trimming removed 6 bases from V and 2 bases from J; junction bases left unmatched: 9. In DNA, the CDR3 is TGTGCCAGCAGTACCTTCGGGAGGGGAGCCTACAATGAGCAGTTCTTC. Translation gives CASSTFGRGAYNEQFF.

This sequence joins TRBV4-1 and TRBJ1-2, with D unclear. V gave up 1 base and J gave up 1 base, with 10 bases separating them. Germline assignment: CDR1 MGHRA and CDR2 YSYEKL. There are 15 residues in the CDR3. Here the CDR3 reads CASSQVRHLNYGYTF. The CDR3 region has the DNA TGCGCCAGCAGCCAAGTTAGACACCTTAACTATGGCTACACCTTC.

The rearrangement joins TRBV19 to TRBJ1-1, with TRBD1 matching over 8 bases. The length of the CDR3 is 17 residues. Unmatched junction bases numbered 14, after V lost 3 bases and J lost 5 bases. In germline, CDR1 is LNHDA, CDR2 SQIVND (reference sequence). CDR3 DNA: TGTGCCAGTAGTATTCGGTCAGGGGGCGCGTGGAAAACTGAAGCTTTCTTT. Protein product: CASSIRSGGAWKTEAFF.

This chain connects TRBV5-1 to TRBJ1-6; possible D gene TRBD1, 6 bases. The CDR3 is 13 residues long. V lost 4 bases to trimming and J lost 10 bases, with 12 bases between them. Germline loops: CDR1 SGHRS, CDR2 YFSETQ. The CDR3 nucleotides read TGCGCCAGCAGCCCTGACAGGAGATCACCCCTCCACTTT. Its translation: CASSPDRRSPLHF.

The CDR3 coding sequence is TGTGCCTGGACCAGGTCAGATACGCAGTATTTT. It is translated as CAWTRSDTQYF. The genes are TRBV30 and TRBJ2-3, with no clear D. This CDR3 has 11 amino acids. V was cut by 4 bases and J by 4 bases, with 6 bases left in between. CDR1 and CDR2 from the germline V gene are GTSNPN and SVGIG (reference sequence).

V is TRBV3-1 (or the pseudogene TRBV3-2) and J is TRBJ2-5; 13 nucleotides agree with TRBD2. V was pared by 2 bases and J by 4 bases, with 10 bases of the junction left unmatched. The CDR3 length is 18 residues. The germline CDR1 and CDR2 sequences are LGHDT and YNNKEL (reference sequence). The DNA for the CDR3 is TGTGCCAGCAGCCAAACCGGACTAGCGGGGGTTGGGGTAGAGACCCAGTACTTC. Translation: CASSQTGLAGVGVETQYF.

The J gene is TRBJ2-1, the V gene TRBV6-5; D gene uncertain. Germline loops: CDR1 MNHEY, CDR2 SVGAGI. Trimming stripped 6 bases from V and 9 bases from J, with 18 bases between. This CDR3 has 14 residues. The CDR3 sequence: CASRNDGGSGEQFF. For the CDR3, the DNA is TGTGCCAGCAGAAATGATGGTGGATCGGGTGAGCAGTTCTTC.

The chain has TRBV6-4 and TRBJ1-2; the D gene is possibly TRBD1 (5 bases). Per the germline V gene, CDR1 is MRHNA and CDR2 is SNTAGT. V was pared by 6 bases and J by 2 bases, with 13 bases between. This CDR3 region has 14 residues. CDR3 region: CASRMTTANYGYTF. The CDR3 region has the DNA TGTGCCAGCAGGATGACGACAGCGAACTATGGCTACACCTTC.

The rearrangement uses TRBV27 and TRBJ2-3; 8 bases align to TRBD2. The CDR3 sequence is 15 residues long. Losses at the gene ends were 3 bases for V and 3 bases for J; bases not matched to a gene: 5. Looked up from germline, CDR1 is MNHEY and CDR2 is SMNVEV (reference sequence). This chain's CDR3 is CASSFGGGMTDTQYF. The CDR3 nucleotides read TGTGCCAGCAGTTTCGGCGGGGGGATGACAGATACGCAGTATTTT.

This clone appeared a few times. The chain couples TRBV4-2 to TRBJ2-3; TRBD2 matches at 9 bases. This CDR3 has 16 amino acids. V dropped 1 base and J dropped 7; count of bases not matched to a gene: 9. Germline CDR1 LGHNA, CDR2 YNFKEQ. CDR3 in amino acids: CASSQVSGTSRHTQYF. CDR3 coding DNA: TGTGCCAGCAGCCAAGTCTCCGGGACTAGCCGGCATACGCAGTATTTT.

This chain connects TRBV7-2 to TRBJ1-1; the D is unclear. Between the trimmed V and J ends, which lost 4 bases and 12 bases, there was a span of 18 bases. CDR3 length: 13 residues. Germline loops: CDR1 SGHTA, CDR2 FQGNSA. The CDR3: CASSSRTGLNTFF. CDR3 DNA sequence: TGTGCCAGCAGCTCCCGGACGGGGTTAAATACTTTCTTT.

This clone was observed a few times. The rearrangement links TRBV7-2 to TRBJ2-2; 7 nucleotides align to TRBD2. Trimming took 7 bases from V and 4 from J; bases not matched to a gene: 9. Germline values: CDR1 SGHTA, CDR2 FQGNSA. This CDR3 region has 15 residues. The CDR3 nucleotides are TGTGCCAGCAAGATGCGACTAGCTGGCACCGGGGAGCTGTTTTTT. This codes for CASKMRLAGTGELFF.

The genes are TRBV11-2 and TRBJ2-7; 9 positions match TRBD2. J lost 2 bases, V lost 5 bases, and 4 bases had no gene match. The CDR3 totals 14 residues. CDR1 is SGHAT and CDR2 is FQNNGV in the germline V gene. This CDR3 reads CASSLSSGAYEQYF. CDR3 DNA: TGTGCCAGCAGCCTCTCTAGCGGGGCCTACGAGCAGTACTTC.

The chain recombines TRBV5-1 with TRBJ1-4, with 7 bases identical to TRBD1. The CDR3 covers 14 residues. Per the germline V gene, CDR1 is SGHRS and CDR2 is YFSETQ. V lost 4 bases, J lost 8 bases, and 8 bases stayed unmatched. CDR3 nucleotide sequence: TGCGCCAGCAGCCAAGACAGGGCGGGAGAAAAACTGTTTTTT. Translating gives CASSQDRAGEKLFF. Full variable domain (rest looked up from reference TRBV5-1 and TRBJ1-4): KAGVTQTPRYLIKTRGQQVTLSCSPISGHRSVSWYQQTPGQGLQFLFEYFSETQRNKGNFPGRFSGRQFSNSRSEMNVSTLELGDSALYLCASSQDRAGEKLFFGSGTQLSVL.

The chain carries TRBV6-1 and TRBJ1-2; 7 nucleotides align to TRBD1. The CDR3 length is 13 residues. The germline gives CDR1 MNHNS, CDR2 SASEGT. The V segment lost 1 base and the J segment 8 bases; nucleotides outside the gene matches: 4. The CDR3 DNA sequence: TGTGCCAGCAGTGAAGTTGACAGGGAGGGCTACACCTTC. Translating gives CASSEVDREGYTF.

The rearrangement links TRBV5-1 to TRBJ1-4; 8 nucleotides line up with TRBD1. Unmatched junction bases numbered 8, after V lost 4 bases and J lost 6 bases. The CDR3 is made up of 15 amino acids. Germline V lookup: CDR1 SGHRS, CDR2 YFSETQ. CDR3 sequence reads: CASSPPTGEDEKLFF. CDR3 nucleotides: TGCGCCAGCAGCCCCCCGACAGGGGAGGATGAAAAACTGTTTTTT.

The rearrangement joins TRBV5-8 to TRBJ1-4, with TRBD1 matching over 11 bases. The V segment lost 3 bases and the J segment 7 bases; nucleotides outside the gene matches: 5. Germline CDR1 is SGHTS and CDR2 is YDEGEE. CDR3 length: 15 amino acids. The CDR3 here is CASSSGDRGIEKLFF. The CDR3 DNA reads as TGTGCCAGCAGCTCGGGGGACAGGGGGATTGAAAAACTGTTTTTT.

The chain recombines TRBV20-1 with TRBJ2-2, with D unclear. The V gene's germline CDR1 is DFQATT and CDR2 SNEGSKA (reference sequence). The V and J ends lost 5 bases and 4 bases respectively, with 5 bases between them. The CDR3 loop spans 11 amino acids. The CDR3 nucleotides are TGCAGTGCTCCGTCCACCGGGGAGCTGTTTTTT. As protein: CSAPSTGELFF.

The CDR3 coding sequence is TGCGCCAGCAGCGTGGCAGTGGGACAGGGTATCCACGAGCAGTACTTC. It codes for CASSVAVGQGIHEQYF. This chain joins TRBV5-1 and TRBJ2-7; 9 positions agree with TRBD1. The V and J ends lost 4 bases and 5 bases, in that order; junction bases with no gene match: 13. Germline assignment: CDR1 SGHRS and CDR2 YFSETQ. This CDR3 contains 16 residues.

This clone was seen just once. CDR3 sequence reads: CASSLGRGQNGYTF. DNA for the CDR3: TGTGCCAGCAGCTTAGGCAGGGGGCAAAATGGCTACACCTTC. J is TRBJ1-2 and V is TRBV13; 8 bases fit TRBD1. This CDR3 has 14 residues. J was trimmed by 6 bases and V by 0 bases; bases with no gene match: 3. The V gene's germline CDR1 is PRHDT and CDR2 FYEKMQ (reference sequence).

The chain recombines TRBV2 with TRBJ1-5; 11 nucleotides line up with TRBD1. The V and J ends lost 5 bases and 7 bases, in that order; junction bases with no gene match: 4. CDR3 length: 14 residues. Germline CDR1 SNHLY, CDR2 FYNNEI. In DNA, the CDR3 is TGTGCCAGCAGTCGGACAGGGGGCAGGCAGCCCCAGCATTTT. Translation: CASSRTGGRQPQHF.

The chain couples TRBV5-4 to TRBJ1-2, with 7 bases fitting TRBD1. V shed 4 bases, J shed 6 bases, and the junction held 12 bases outside the gene matches. Germline V lookup: CDR1 SGHNT, CDR2 YYREEE (reference sequence). The CDR3 length is 15 residues. CDR3 sequence reads: CASSIRLTGLDGYTF. CDR3 DNA sequence: TGTGCCAGCAGCATACGTCTGACAGGGTTAGATGGCTACACCTTC.

This chain's CDR3 is CASSFRQGAFYSTEAFF. CDR3 in DNA: TGTGCCAGCAGCTTCCGACAGGGGGCATTTTATAGCACTGAAGCTTTCTTT. This rearrangement joins TRBV5-6 to TRBJ1-1, with 10 bases matching TRBD1. The V gene's germline CDR1 is SGHDT and CDR2 YYEEEE. The CDR3 has 17 residues. V trimming: 2 bases; J trimming: 4 bases; junction bases outside the gene matches: 11.

CDR3 nucleotides: TGCGCCAGCAGCTTGGGTACAGGGTTGATGGAGACCCAGTACTTC. It encodes CASSLGTGLMETQYF. The chain is built from TRBV5-1 and TRBJ2-5; TRBD1 is a possible D gene (6 bases). CDR1 is SGHRS and CDR2 is YFSETQ in the germline V gene. The CDR3 length is 15 residues. Trimming shortened V by 0 bases and J by 5 bases, and 14 bases separated the two germline ends.

This sequence joins TRBV5-4 and TRBJ2-5, with 11 bases fitting TRBD2. The germline gives CDR1 SGHNT, CDR2 YYREEE (reference sequence). The CDR3 has 15 residues. V gave up 0 bases and J gave up 4 bases; unmatched junction bases: 2. CDR3 in amino acids: CASSLGLAGRETQYF. CDR3 nucleotide sequence: TGTGCCAGCAGCTTGGGACTAGCGGGACGAGAGACCCAGTACTTC.

This chain's CDR3 is CASFVASGTDTQYF. The CDR3 nucleotides are TGTGCCAGCTTTGTGGCTAGCGGAACAGATACGCAGTATTTT. The gene calls are TRBV2 and TRBJ2-3, with TRBD2 matching over 7 bases. CDR1 and CDR2 from the germline V gene are SNHLY and FYNNEI. With V trimmed by 8 bases and J by 3 bases, 8 bases remained unmatched. This CDR3 is 14 amino acids long.